This TCR beta chain was obtained from a study of blood T cells in healthy people across ages. It was with a sample-barcoded 5' primer and a J-beta primer mix that a second PCR of about 7 to 12 cycles was run. TCRdb analysed the 5' RACE reads with MiXCR anew, one entry per CDR3 protein. The sample holds some 700,000 distinct CDR3 sequences; over 20% are singletons and the top ten take about 22%. CDR3 length: 12 residues. In germline, CDR1 is SQVTM, CDR2 ANQGSEA. This clonotype appeared a few times. At one end, the junction sequence differs from germline, possibly due to a read error. The TCR sequence derives from a man between 65 and 80 years old in good health. The chain combines TRBV29-1 with TRBJ2-5; unclear D gene. TRBJ2-1 matches the DNA end more closely, so the J call is doubtful. The sequencing sample was made of blood. CDR3 in DNA: TGCAGCGTTAAAGACCCCGGGCTGGAGCAGTTCTTC. Residues: CSVKDPGLEQFF.